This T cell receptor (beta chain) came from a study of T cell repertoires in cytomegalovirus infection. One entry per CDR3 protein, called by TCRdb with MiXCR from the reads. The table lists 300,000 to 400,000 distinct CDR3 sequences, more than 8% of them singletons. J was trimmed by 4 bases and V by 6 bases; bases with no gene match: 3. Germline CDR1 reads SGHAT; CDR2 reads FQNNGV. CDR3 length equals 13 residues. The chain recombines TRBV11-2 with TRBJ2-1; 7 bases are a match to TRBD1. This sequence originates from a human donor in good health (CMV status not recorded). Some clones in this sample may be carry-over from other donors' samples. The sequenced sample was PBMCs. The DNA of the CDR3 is TGTGCCAGCAGTCCGGACAGGTACAATGAGCAGTTCTTC. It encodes CASSPDRYNEQFF.